What follows is one T cell receptor (beta chain) and its context. This clonotype showed up just a few times. It lacks a known antigen. Base qualities are not provided; no much larger clone lies one nucleotide away. The data stem from a study of response to subunit inactivated influenza vaccine (dated by TCRdb to about 2018). The study in broad terms: To follow how T cells responded to a trivalent subunit inactivated influenza vaccine, the researchers relied on deep quantitative profiling of the T cell receptor repertoire. The investigation overall reported the following: The authors suggested that each seasonal influenza vaccination may recruit only a limited number of new T cells.

The cysteine opens and the phenylalanine closes a CDR3 of 14 amino acids. This entry keeps only the CDR3 DNA: 42 bases, framed from base 1. The germline V gene provides CDR1 WSHSY and CDR2 SAAADI. V is cut back by 9 bases and J by 2 bases, with 8 bases in the junction unmatched. Library construction relied on RT-PCR. Sequencing was carried out with an Illumina HiSeq 2500. Using fastp at Q25 and MiXCR, TCRdb reprocessed the public reads and kept productive beta chains. Entries that share a CDR3 protein sequence are merged under the most common genes and DNA. The sample yields more than 700,000 distinct CDR3 sequences; 21% were counted once. Of the sample, about a tenth falls within the top ten clones.

The sequence was collected from a man between 50 and 59 years old who received an inactivated influenza vaccine. Donor details come from another sample of the same person, matched by shared clones. The sequence is built from TRBV10-2 and TRBJ2-3; 7 bases in the middle match TRBD2. This material consisted of PBMCs from blood, taken 5 days after vaccination. CDR3 loop: CASGHSGFTDTQYF. The nucleotides read TGCGCCAGTGGTCATAGCGGGTTCACAGATACGCAGTATTTT.